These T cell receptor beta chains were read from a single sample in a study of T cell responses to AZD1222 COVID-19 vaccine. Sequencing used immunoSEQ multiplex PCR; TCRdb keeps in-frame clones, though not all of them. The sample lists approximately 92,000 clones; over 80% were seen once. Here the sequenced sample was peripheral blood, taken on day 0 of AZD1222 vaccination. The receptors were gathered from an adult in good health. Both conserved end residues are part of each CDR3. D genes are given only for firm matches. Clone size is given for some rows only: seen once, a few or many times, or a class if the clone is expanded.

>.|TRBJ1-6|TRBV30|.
TGTGCCTGGAGTGTACTCCTCCCCCGCGACAGGACGTTTCGCTCACCCCTCCACTTT
CAWSVLLPRDRTFRSPLHF
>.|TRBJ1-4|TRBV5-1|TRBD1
TGCGCCAGCAGCTCGCTGGGACAGGCCAGGGAAAAACTGTTTTTT
CASSSLGQAREKLFF
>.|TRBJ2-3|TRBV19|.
TGTGCCAGTAGGGATCCTCATAGCGGAAGCACAGATACGCAGTATTTT
CASRDPHSGSTDTQYF
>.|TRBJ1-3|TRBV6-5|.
TGTGCCAGCAGCCAGGAAGGGGAGTCTGGAAACACCATATATTTT
CASSQEGESGNTIYF
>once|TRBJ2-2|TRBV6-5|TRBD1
TGTGCCAGCAGACAGACAGGGGGTAACACCGGGGAGCTGTTTTTT
CASRQTGGNTGELFF
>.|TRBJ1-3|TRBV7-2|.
TGTGCCAGCAGCTTGCCCCGGACAGCCTCGGGAAACACCATATATTTT
CASSLPRTASGNTIYF
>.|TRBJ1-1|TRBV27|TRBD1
TGTGCCAGCGGGGACAGGGGGAACACTGAAGCTTTCTTT
CASGDRGNTEAFF
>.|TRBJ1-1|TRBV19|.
TGTGCCAGTAGTATGCAGATCTTCACTGAAGCTTTCTTT
CASSMQIFTEAFF
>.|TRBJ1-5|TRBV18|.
TGTGCCAGCTCACCACCGGACAGCTCTGGTCAGCCCCAGCATTTT
CASSPPDSSGQPQHF
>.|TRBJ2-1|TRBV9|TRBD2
TGTGCCAGCAGCGTAGGGGTGTACGGGGGGAATGAGCAGTTCTTC
CASSVGVYGGNEQFF
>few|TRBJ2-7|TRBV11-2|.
TGTGCCAGCAGCTTAGGTTCTAGCAGGGGCTACGAGCAGTACTTC
CASSLGSSRGYEQYF
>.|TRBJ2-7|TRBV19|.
TGTGCCAGTAGCGACCCTCGGCGTGAGAGCTCCTACGAGCAGTACTTC
CASSDPRRESSYEQYF
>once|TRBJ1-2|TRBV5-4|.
TGTGCCAGCAGCTTGGGGACGGAACTCTATGGCTACACCTTC
CASSLGTELYGYTF
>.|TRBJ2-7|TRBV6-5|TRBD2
TGTGCCAGCAGTTGGGGACTATCACGTTACGAGCAGTACTTC
CASSWGLSRYEQYF
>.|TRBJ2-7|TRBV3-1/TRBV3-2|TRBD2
TGTGCCAGCAGCCGGGCGGGGGGTCAACACGAGCAGTACTTC
CASSRAGGQHEQYF
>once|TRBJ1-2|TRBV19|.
TGTGCCAGTAGTACCCTCCCCTCGGGAAGCGGCTACACCTTC
CASSTLPSGSGYTF
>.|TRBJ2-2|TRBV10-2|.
TGCGCCAGCAGAGGGAGTGGCGGGGAGCTGTTTTTT
CASRGSGGELFF
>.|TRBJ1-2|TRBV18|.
TGTGCCAGCTCTCCCCGGGTGGGGGAAGGTGGCTACACCTTC
CASSPRVGEGGYTF